This T cell receptor (beta chain) was captured by sequencing in a study of OX40 agonist ivuxolimab in advanced cancers. Study-wide background: The study treated patients with ivuxolimab, an agonistic anti-OX40 (CD134) antibody. Two patients with cutaneous melanoma and one with hepatocellular carcinoma, three in total, showed partial responses.

Germline V lookup: CDR1 MNHEY, CDR2 SMNVEV (reference sequence). CDR3 length equals 15 residues. The V segment lost 5 bases and the J segment 5 bases; nucleotides outside the gene matches: 9. In this sample, this clone turned up once. Sequencing used immunoSEQ multiplex PCR; TCRdb keeps in-frame clones, though not all of them. The data contain about 15,000 clones, about four fifths of them singletons. The chain employs TRBV27 and TRBJ2-4, with 7 bases fitting TRBD1. The source of this sequence is an adult with an advanced solid tumor such as melanoma, head and neck, liver or kidney cancer. This sample comprised CD4+ or CD8+ T cells sorted from blood, obtained in a trial of the OX40 agonist ivuxolimab. CDR3 bases: TGTGCCAGCAGTCTGAGAGGGCAGGGGGAAAACATTCAGTACTTC. Residues: CASSLRGQGENIQYF.